Below, 10 T cell receptor beta chains from the same sample are listed, as sequenced in a study of PD-1 blockade in classical Hodgkin lymphoma. This table comes from immunoSEQ multiplex PCR, and its TCRdb copy is limited to in-frame clones, with some not included. This table has some 96,000 clones, roughly 88% appearing once. Autologous stem cell transplantation was followed by relapse in every patient, and brentuximab vedotin exposure varied. Sequenced here: peripheral blood mononuclear cells (PBMCs), sampled at baseline. Every receptor here comes from a human donor with classical Hodgkin lymphoma.

The J gene is TRBJ1-3, the V gene TRBV19; D gene unclear. CDR1 and CDR2 from the germline V gene are LNHDA and SQIVND (reference sequence). V was cut by 3 bases and J by 0 bases, with 12 bases left in between. The CDR3 length is 16 residues. The CDR3 reads CASSIRGASSGNTIYF. CDR3 DNA sequence: TGTGCCAGTAGTATTCGAGGCGCTAGCTCTGGAAACACCATATATTTT. Full variable domain (rest looked up from reference TRBV19 and TRBJ1-3): DGGITQSPKYLFRKEGQNVTLSCEQNLNHDAMYWYRQDPGQGLRLIYYSQIVNDFQKGDIAEGYSVSREKKESFPLTVTSAQKNPTAFYLCASSIRGASSGNTIYFGEGSWLTVV.

The chain joins TRBV19 to TRBJ1-1; no reliable D call. The germline V and J ends were trimmed by 9 bases and 1 base, with 21 bases remaining between them. In germline, CDR1 is LNHDA, CDR2 SQIVND (reference sequence). The CDR3 contains 16 residues. The CDR3 region is CASRWEPGRRNTEAFF. As DNA, the CDR3 is TGTGCCAGCCGTTGGGAGCCTGGACGGAGGAACACTGAAGCTTTCTTT.

The chain links TRBV28 to TRBJ1-1; the D is unclear. V lost 5 bases, J lost 7 bases, and 23 bases lay in between. Per germline, CDR1 MDHEN and CDR2 SYDVKM. CDR3 size: 16 residues. CDR3: CASSLDPGNPLGEAFF. In nucleotides, the CDR3 is TGTGCCAGCAGTCTGGACCCCGGGAACCCGCTAGGTGAAGCTTTCTTT.

V usage is TRBV10-1 and J usage is TRBJ2-1, with TRBD1 as a possible D gene (6 bases). Trimming removed 3 bases from V and 0 bases from J, with 12 bases in between. This CDR3 region has 16 residues. Germline lookup yields CDR1 WNHNN and CDR2 SYGVQD (reference sequence). The CDR3 region has the DNA TGCGCCAGCAGTGATACAAGGGGGAGCTCCTACAATGAGCAGTTCTTC. Translation: CASSDTRGSSYNEQFF.

This chain joins TRBV11-1 and TRBJ2-1, with 10 bases that match TRBD2. CDR1 is SGHAT and CDR2 is FQDESV in the germline V gene (reference sequence). The CDR3 extends over 18 amino acids. The junction had 11 bases not matched to a gene; V was cut back by 3 bases and J by 3 bases. Here the CDR3 DNA reads TGTGCCAGCAGCTTCGGGCTAGCGGGAGAAGGGGTCTACAATGAGCAGTTCTTC. It specifies CASSFGLAGEGVYNEQFF.

This clone has just a few counts. The CDR3 sequence: CASSLVERSSYEQYF. In DNA form, the CDR3 reads TGCGCCAGCAGCTTGGTTGAGAGGAGCTCCTACGAGCAGTACTTC. The V call is TRBV5-1, the J call TRBJ2-7; D ambiguous. The V gene lost 0 bases and the J gene lost 0 bases, with 10 bases spanning the gap. The germline V gene has CDR1 SGHRS and CDR2 YFSETQ. This CDR3 contains 15 residues. The whole variable domain, remainder taken from reference TRBV5-1 and TRBJ2-7, is KAGVTQTPRYLIKTRGQQVTLSCSPISGHRSVSWYQQTPGQGLQFLFEYFSETQRNKGNFPGRFSGRQFSNSRSEMNVSTLELGDSALYLCASSLVERSSYEQYFGPGTRLTVT.

The J gene is TRBJ2-1, the V gene TRBV10-2; D not certain. CDR1 is WSHSY and CDR2 is SAAADI in the germline V gene. The length of the CDR3 is 19 residues. V lost 0 bases and J 1 base, leaving 19 bases between the germline ends. DNA of the CDR3: TGCGCCAGCAGTGAGTCGATGGGCGGAGTGGCGGATTCCTACAATGAGCAGTTCTTC. It is translated as CASSESMGGVADSYNEQFF.

This rearrangement joins TRBV9 to TRBJ1-2; the D gene is possibly TRBD1 (5 bases). From germline, CDR1 is SGDLS and CDR2 YYNGEE. V lost 2 bases to trimming and J lost 3 bases, with 11 bases between them. The CDR3 has 14 residues. As DNA, the CDR3 is TGTGCCAGCAGCGTTGGGACGGCTGACTATGGCTACACCTTC. Its protein is CASSVGTADYGYTF.

This sequence joins TRBV5-4 and TRBJ2-7, with D perhaps matching TRBD1 (6 bases). Looked up from germline, CDR1 is SGHNT and CDR2 is YYREEE (reference sequence). The V end lost 4 bases, the J end lost 2 bases, and 13 bases lay between the germline ends. The CDR3 consists of 14 residues. The CDR3 bases are TGTGCCAGCAGCGAGGACAGTTCCCCCTACGAGCAGTACTTC. This sequence encodes CASSEDSSPYEQYF. Using reference TRBV5-4 and TRBJ2-7 for the parts outside the CDR3, the full variable domain is ETGVTQSPTHLIKTRGQQVTLRCSSQSGHNTVSWYQQALGQGPQFIFQYYREEENGRGNFPPRFSGLQFPNYSSELNVNALELDDSALYLCASSEDSSPYEQYFGPGTRLTVT.

The gene calls are TRBV11-2 and TRBJ2-5, with D tentatively TRBD1 (6 bases). The CDR3 totals 17 residues. Germline CDR1 SGHAT, CDR2 FQNNGV. The V end lost 0 bases, the J end lost 5 bases, and 19 bases lay between the germline ends. In DNA, the CDR3 is TGTGCCAGCAGCTTAGAAGTAACAGGGTATCGAGGGGAGACCCAGTACTTC. This encodes CASSLEVTGYRGETQYF.